This TCR beta chain was obtained from a study of blood T cell repertoires in COVID-19. The CDR3 is 15 residues long. Trimming pared 0 bases from V and 1 base from J, leaving 9 bases between. CDR1 and CDR2 from the germline V gene are MGHRA and YSYEKL. The assay was immunoSEQ multiplex PCR, and TCRdb's table has in-frame clones only and misses some. The sample shows some 150,000 clones, just under 85% of them seen only once. Participant-reported clinical history was the basis for cohort assignment. The receptor was derived from a middle-aged woman who had recovered from COVID-19. The sequenced sample consisted of PBMCs or T cells enriched from blood (not recorded which). This rearrangement joins TRBV4-1 to TRBJ1-1; D uncertain. CDR3 nucleotide sequence: TGCGCCAGCAGCCAAGATGGGTCAGGGAACACTGAAGCTTTCTTT. Its protein product is CASSQDGSGNTEAFF.